The clone carrying this T cell receptor beta chain was seen only once. Its specificity is not known. Clones were sequenced by immunoSEQ multiplex PCR, and TCRdb holds only the in-frame ones, with some missing. The sample records some 95,000 clones, around 90% being singletons. These data belong to a study of OX40 agonist ivuxolimab in advanced cancers. General observations from the study: Partial responders at 0.1-3.0 mg/kg showed near-lowest clonal expansion.

Looked up from germline, CDR1 is SGHNT and CDR2 is YYREEE (reference sequence). Trimming removed 0 bases at V and 4 bases at J, with 15 bases between. This CDR3 contains 16 residues. The J gene is TRBJ2-3, the V gene TRBV5-4, with D possibly TRBD1 on 6 matching bases. The TCR originated in an adult with an advanced solid tumor such as melanoma, head and neck, liver or kidney cancer. Sequenced here: CD4+ or CD8+ T cells sorted from blood, sampled in a trial of the OX40 agonist ivuxolimab. The CDR3 spells CASSLAKDRSADTQYF. As DNA, the CDR3 is TGTGCCAGCAGCTTGGCCAAGGACAGAAGCGCAGATACGCAGTATTTT.